The T cell receptor (beta chain) described here comes from a study of T cells after posttransplantation cyclophosphamide. Study-wide findings and caveats: Later blood repertoires were often dominated by clones from the donor CD8+ memory compartment. After PTCy, TRB diversity resembled that of CNI/methotrexate controls.

Note on this clone: Its specificity is not known.

Germline V lookup: CDR1 KGHSH, CDR2 LQKENI. The CDR3 consists of 13 residues. Trimming removed 3 bases at V and 3 bases at J, with 6 bases between. Using immunoSEQ multiplex PCR, the repertoire was profiled, and TCRdb retains in-frame clones only, with some absent. This table has tens of thousands of clones, 85% to 95% appearing once. The sample comprised PBMCs. The sequence derives from a woman aged 50 to 60 in good health and a related stem cell transplant donor. This chain links TRBV18 with TRBJ1-5; no definite D call. The CDR3 region has the DNA TGTGCCAGCTCACCGGGCCACAATCAGCCCCAGCATTTT. It yields the protein CASSPGHNQPQHF.